This is a list of T cell receptor beta chains from one sample in a study of tumor-infiltrating lymphocytes in primary liver carcinoma. TCRdb recomputed calls from the multiplex PCR reads with MiXCR, one row per CDR3 protein. The sample contains about 92,000 distinct CDR3 sequences, approximately 68% of which appear only once. Material: tumor-adjacent normal liver tissue. Receptor source: a man in his forties with primary liver carcinoma and hepatitis B virus infection. The CDR3 runs from the conserved cysteine through the conserved F or W. Each record gives: clone size, D gene, J gene, V gene, CDR3 DNA, CDR3 protein. The D gene is left open where the match is weak. Rows may omit the clone size; those that give it use once, few, many or a size class.

clone size: NA; D gene: NA; J gene: TRBJ1-5; V gene: TRBV11-2; CDR3 DNA: TGTGGCAGCAGCTTACTTATAGCGGGAGGCCGCACAGATACGCAGCATTTT; CDR3 protein: CGSSLLIAGGRTDTQHF
clone size: medium-sized; D gene: NA; J gene: TRBJ2-1; V gene: TRBV10-1; CDR3 DNA: TGCGCCAGCAGTGAATGGGGGAATGAGCAGTTCTTC; CDR3 protein: CASSEWGNEQFF
clone size: NA; D gene: NA; J gene: TRBJ2-2; V gene: TRBV11-2; CDR3 DNA: TGTGCCAGTAACTTTCTAGGGGTACAGAACACCGGGGAGCTGTTTTTT; CDR3 protein: CASNFLGVQNTGELFF
clone size: NA; D gene: NA; J gene: TRBJ2-7; V gene: TRBV11-2; CDR3 DNA: TGTGCCATCAGCTTAGATACGTCAGGGTACGAGCAGTACTTC; CDR3 protein: CAISLDTSGYEQYF
clone size: NA; D gene: NA; J gene: TRBJ2-5; V gene: TRBV12-3/TRBV12-4; CDR3 DNA: TGCGCCAGCAGTTTGGACCGTCAAGAGACCCAGTACTTC; CDR3 protein: CASSLDRQETQYF
clone size: many; D gene: TRBD1; J gene: TRBJ1-2; V gene: TRBV5-6; CDR3 DNA: TGTGCCAGCAGCTTGGCACAGGGGATGAATGGCTACACCTTC; CDR3 protein: CASSLAQGMNGYTF
clone size: once; D gene: TRBD1; J gene: TRBJ2-2; V gene: TRBV28; CDR3 DNA: TGTGCCAGTTCATTGACAGGGTCGGACACCGGGGAGCTGTATTTT; CDR3 protein: CASSLTGSDTGELYF
clone size: NA; D gene: TRBD2; J gene: TRBJ2-7; V gene: TRBV7-9; CDR3 DNA: TGTGTCAGCAGCCAGAGGTTAGCGGGAGCCAACTACGAGCAGTACTTC; CDR3 protein: CVSSQRLAGANYEQYF
clone size: NA; D gene: NA; J gene: TRBJ1-5; V gene: TRBV4-1; CDR3 DNA: TGCGCCAGCAGCCAAAATCGGGTGACACAGCCCCAGCATTTT; CDR3 protein: CASSQNRVTQPQHF
clone size: NA; D gene: NA; J gene: TRBJ2-7; V gene: TRBV6-5; CDR3 DNA: TGTGCCAGCAGTAAGAATGGGGGGCAAGCTTCCTACGAGAAATACTTC; CDR3 protein: CASSKNGGQASYEKYF
clone size: NA; D gene: NA; J gene: TRBJ1-1; V gene: TRBV29-1; CDR3 DNA: TGCAGCGTTGCGTGGGGGCCGGAGGACATTGAAGCTTTCTTT; CDR3 protein: CSVAWGPEDIEAFF
clone size: once; D gene: NA; J gene: TRBJ2-7; V gene: TRBV11-2; CDR3 DNA: TGTACCAGCAGCTTAGACTACGGGACACCCAGCCCCTACGAGCAGTACTTC; CDR3 protein: CTSSLDYGTPSPYEQYF